What follows describes a single TCR beta chain. Data came from immunoSEQ multiplex PCR; TCRdb stores just in-frame clones and leaves some out. The table has roughly 500,000 clones, 96% seen once. This sample was included in a study of shared clonotypes between healthy human individuals. The CDR3 is 15 residues long. The germline V and J ends were trimmed by 4 bases and 4 bases, with 16 bases remaining between them. Germline CDR1 LNHNV, CDR2 YYDKDF (reference sequence). The sequence derives from a woman aged 25 to 39 in good health. This chain uses TRBV15 with TRBJ1-1, with a weak D call TRBD1 (5 bases). Sequenced input: naive CD4+ T cells sorted from blood. The sample's subset: CD45RA+ positively selected. In DNA form, the CDR3 reads TGTGCCACCAGCACCGGACACATTTCTTTCACTGAAGCTTTCTTT. Its translation is CATSTGHISFTEAFF. Drawing the rest from reference TRBV15 and TRBJ1-1, the complete variable domain is DAMVIQNPRYQVTQFGKPVTLSCSQTLNHNVMYWYQQKSSQAPKLLFHYYDKDFNNEADTPDNFQSRRPNTSFCFLDIRSPGLGDTAMYLCATSTGHISFTEAFFGQGTRLTVV.